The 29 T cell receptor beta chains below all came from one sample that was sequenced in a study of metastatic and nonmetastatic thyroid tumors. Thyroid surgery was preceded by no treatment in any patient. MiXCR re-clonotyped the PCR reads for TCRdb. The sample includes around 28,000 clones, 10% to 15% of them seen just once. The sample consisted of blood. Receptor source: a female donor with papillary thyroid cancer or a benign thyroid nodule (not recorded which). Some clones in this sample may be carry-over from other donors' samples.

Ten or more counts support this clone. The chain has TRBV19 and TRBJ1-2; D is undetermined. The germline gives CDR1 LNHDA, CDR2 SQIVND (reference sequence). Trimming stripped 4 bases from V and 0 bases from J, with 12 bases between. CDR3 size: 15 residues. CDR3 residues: CASSTLFETNYGYTF. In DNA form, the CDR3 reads TGTGCCAGTAGTACCCTTTTCGAGACTAACTATGGCTACACCTTC.

CDR3 residues: CASSHTGTNTEAFF. The CDR3 DNA is TGTGCCAGCAGCCACACAGGGACGAACACTGAAGCTTTCTTT. This chain uses TRBV7-9 with TRBJ1-1, with D perhaps matching TRBD1 (6 bases). The germline V gene has CDR1 SEHNR and CDR2 FQNEAQ (reference sequence). V lost 5 bases and J 1 base, leaving 11 bases between the germline ends. There are 14 residues in the CDR3.

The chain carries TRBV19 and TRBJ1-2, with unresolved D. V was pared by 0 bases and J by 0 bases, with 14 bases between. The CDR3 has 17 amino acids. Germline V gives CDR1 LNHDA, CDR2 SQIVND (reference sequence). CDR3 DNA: TGTGCCAGTAGTATAGAGGTCGGCAAAGCTCCTAACTATGGCTACACCTTC. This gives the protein CASSIEVGKAPNYGYTF.

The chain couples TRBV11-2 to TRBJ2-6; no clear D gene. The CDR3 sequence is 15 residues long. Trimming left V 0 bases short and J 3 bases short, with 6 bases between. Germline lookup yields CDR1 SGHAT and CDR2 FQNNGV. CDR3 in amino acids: CASSLEGYGANVLTF. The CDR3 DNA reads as TGTGCCAGCAGCTTAGAGGGGTATGGGGCCAACGTCCTGACTTTC. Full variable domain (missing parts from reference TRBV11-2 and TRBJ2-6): EAGVAQSPRYKIIEKRQSVAFWCNPISGHATLYWYQQILGQGPKLLIQFQNNGVVDDSQLPKDRFSAERLKGVDSTLKIQPAKLEDSAVYLCASSLEGYGANVLTFGAGSRLTVL.

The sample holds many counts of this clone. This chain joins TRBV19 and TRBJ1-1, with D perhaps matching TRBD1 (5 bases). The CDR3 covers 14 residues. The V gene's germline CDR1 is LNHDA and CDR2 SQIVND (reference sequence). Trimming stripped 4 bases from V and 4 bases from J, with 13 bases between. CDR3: CASSTLQGLTEAFF. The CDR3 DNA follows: TGTGCCAGTAGTACTCTTCAGGGTCTCACTGAAGCTTTCTTT.

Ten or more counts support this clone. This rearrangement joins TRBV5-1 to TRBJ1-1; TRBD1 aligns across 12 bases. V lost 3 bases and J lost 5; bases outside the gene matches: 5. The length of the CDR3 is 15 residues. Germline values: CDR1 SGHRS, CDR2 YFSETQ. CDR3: CASSWGTGGSTEAFF. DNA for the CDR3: TGCGCCAGCAGCTGGGGGACAGGGGGCTCGACTGAAGCTTTCTTT.

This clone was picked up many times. In DNA form, the CDR3 reads TGTGCCAGCAGAGATAGAATTATGGGAGAGCAGTACTTC. Translation: CASRDRIMGEQYF. V and J are TRBV27 and TRBJ2-7, with no clear D. The germline gives CDR1 MNHEY, CDR2 SMNVEV (reference sequence). Trimming cost V 6 bases and J 7 bases, with 16 bases left between them. This CDR3 contains 13 residues.

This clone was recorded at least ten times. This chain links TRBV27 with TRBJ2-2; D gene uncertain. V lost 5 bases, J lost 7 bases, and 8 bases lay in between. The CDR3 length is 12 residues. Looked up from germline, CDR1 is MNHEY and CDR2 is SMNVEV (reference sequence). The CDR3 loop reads CASSRLDGELFF. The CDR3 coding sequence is TGTGCCAGCAGTCGGTTGGACGGGGAGCTGTTTTTT.

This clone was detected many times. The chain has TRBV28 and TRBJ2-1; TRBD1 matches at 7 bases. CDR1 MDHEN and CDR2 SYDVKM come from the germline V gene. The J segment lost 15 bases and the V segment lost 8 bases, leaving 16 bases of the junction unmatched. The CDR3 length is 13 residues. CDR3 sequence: CASDFRPLGGAFF. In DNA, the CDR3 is TGTGCCAGCGATTTCCGTCCTCTAGGGGGCGCGTTCTTC. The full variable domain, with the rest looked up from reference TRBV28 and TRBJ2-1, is DVKVTQSSRYLVKRTGEKVFLECVQDMDHENMFWYRQDPGLGLRLIYFSYDVKMKEKGDIPEGYSVSREKKERFSLILESASTNQTSMYLCASDFRPLGGAFFGPGTRLTVL.

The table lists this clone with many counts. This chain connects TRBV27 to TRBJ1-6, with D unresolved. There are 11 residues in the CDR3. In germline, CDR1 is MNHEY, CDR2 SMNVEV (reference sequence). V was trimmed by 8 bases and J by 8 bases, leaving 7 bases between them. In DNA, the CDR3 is TGTGCCAGCGGCGCCTATTCACCCCTCCACTTT. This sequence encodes CASGAYSPLHF.

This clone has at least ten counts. The CDR3 sequence is CASRGSGLAGAKNIQYF. The DNA of the CDR3 is TGTGCCAGTAGGGGATCGGGGCTAGCGGGAGCCAAAAACATTCAGTACTTC. V usage is TRBV19 and J usage is TRBJ2-4; 8 nucleotides match TRBD2. The V gene's germline CDR1 is LNHDA and CDR2 SQIVND (reference sequence). The CDR3 is made up of 17 amino acids. V was clipped by 6 bases and J by 0 bases; unmatched bases: 10. Using reference TRBV19 and TRBJ2-4 for the parts outside the CDR3, the full variable domain is DGGITQSPKYLFRKEGQNVTLSCEQNLNHDAMYWYRQDPGQGLRLIYYSQIVNDFQKGDIAEGYSVSREKKESFPLTVTSAQKNPTAFYLCASRGSGLAGAKNIQYFGAGTRLSVL.

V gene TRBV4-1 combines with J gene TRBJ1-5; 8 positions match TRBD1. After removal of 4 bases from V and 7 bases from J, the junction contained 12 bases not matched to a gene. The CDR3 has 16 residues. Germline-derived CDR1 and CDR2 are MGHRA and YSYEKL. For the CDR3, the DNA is TGCGCCAGCAGCCCTCGAAAGGACAGGGTATACCAGCCCCAGCATTTT. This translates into CASSPRKDRVYQPQHF.

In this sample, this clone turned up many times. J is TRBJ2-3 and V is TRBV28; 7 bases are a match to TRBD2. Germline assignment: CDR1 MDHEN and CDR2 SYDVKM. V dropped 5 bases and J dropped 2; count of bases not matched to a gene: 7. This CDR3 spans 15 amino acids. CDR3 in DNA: TGTGCCAGCAGTGGTGCTAGCGGATTCACAGATACGCAGTATTTT. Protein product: CASSGASGFTDTQYF.

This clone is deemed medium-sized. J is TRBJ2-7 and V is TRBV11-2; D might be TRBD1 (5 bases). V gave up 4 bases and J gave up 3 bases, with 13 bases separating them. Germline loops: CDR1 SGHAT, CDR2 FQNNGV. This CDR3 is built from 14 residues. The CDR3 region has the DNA TGTGCCAGCAGCTCTACCAGCAGGGTCTACGAGCAGTACTTC. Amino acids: CASSSTSRVYEQYF.

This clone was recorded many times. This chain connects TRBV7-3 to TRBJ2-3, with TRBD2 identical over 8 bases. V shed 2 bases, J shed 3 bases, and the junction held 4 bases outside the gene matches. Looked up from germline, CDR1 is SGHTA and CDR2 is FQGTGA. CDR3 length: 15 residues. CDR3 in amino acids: CASSLGPGGTDTQYF. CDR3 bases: TGTGCCAGCAGCTTAGGTCCGGGAGGGACAGATACGCAGTATTTT.

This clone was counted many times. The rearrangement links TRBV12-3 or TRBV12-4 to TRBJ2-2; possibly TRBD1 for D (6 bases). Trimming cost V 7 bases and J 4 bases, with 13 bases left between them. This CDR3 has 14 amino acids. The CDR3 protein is CASTSTGPTGELFF. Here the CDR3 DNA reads TGTGCCAGCACCTCGACAGGCCCCACCGGGGAGCTGTTTTTT.

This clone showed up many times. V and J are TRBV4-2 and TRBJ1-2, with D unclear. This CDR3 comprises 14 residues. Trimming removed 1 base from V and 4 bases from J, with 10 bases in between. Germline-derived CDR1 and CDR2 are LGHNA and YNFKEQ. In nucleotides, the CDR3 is TGTGCCAGCAGCCAAGCTTTCAGAGGCTATGGCTACACCTTC. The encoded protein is CASSQAFRGYGYTF.

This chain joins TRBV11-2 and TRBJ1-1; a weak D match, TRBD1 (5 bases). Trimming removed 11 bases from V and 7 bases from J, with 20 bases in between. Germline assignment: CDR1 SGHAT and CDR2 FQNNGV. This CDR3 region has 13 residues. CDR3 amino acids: CAWSRTERGEAFF. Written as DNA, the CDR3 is TGTGCCTGGAGCAGAACAGAGAGGGGTGAAGCTTTCTTT.

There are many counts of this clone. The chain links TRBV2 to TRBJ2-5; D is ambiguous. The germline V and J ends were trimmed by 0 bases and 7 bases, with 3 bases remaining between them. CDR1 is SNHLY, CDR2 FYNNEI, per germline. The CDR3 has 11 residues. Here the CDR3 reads CASSEAATQYF. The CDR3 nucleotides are TGTGCCAGCAGTGAAGCGGCGACCCAGTACTTC.

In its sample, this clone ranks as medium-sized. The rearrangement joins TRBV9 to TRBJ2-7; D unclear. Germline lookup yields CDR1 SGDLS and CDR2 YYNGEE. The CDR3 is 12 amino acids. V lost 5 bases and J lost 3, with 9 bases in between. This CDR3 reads CASSGGNYEQYF. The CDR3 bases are TGTGCCAGCAGTGGCGGAAACTACGAGCAGTACTTC.

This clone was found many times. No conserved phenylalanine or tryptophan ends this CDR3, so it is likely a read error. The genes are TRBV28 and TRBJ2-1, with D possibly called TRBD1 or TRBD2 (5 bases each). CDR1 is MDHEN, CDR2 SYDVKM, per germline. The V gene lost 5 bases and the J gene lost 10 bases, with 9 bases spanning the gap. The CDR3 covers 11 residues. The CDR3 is CASSGTQEQFL. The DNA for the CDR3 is TGTGCCAGCAGTGGGACCCAGGAGCAGTTCCTC.

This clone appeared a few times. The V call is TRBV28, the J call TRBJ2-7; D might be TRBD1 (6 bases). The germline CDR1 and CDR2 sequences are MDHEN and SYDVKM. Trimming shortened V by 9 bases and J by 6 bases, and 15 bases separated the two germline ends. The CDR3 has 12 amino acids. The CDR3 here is CASRHGGLEQYF. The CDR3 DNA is TGTGCCAGTCGGCATGGGGGCCTCGAGCAGTACTTC.

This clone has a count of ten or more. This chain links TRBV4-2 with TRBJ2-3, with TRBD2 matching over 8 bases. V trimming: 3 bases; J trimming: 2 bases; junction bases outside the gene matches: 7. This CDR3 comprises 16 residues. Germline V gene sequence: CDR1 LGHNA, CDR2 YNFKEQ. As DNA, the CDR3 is TGTGCCAGCAGCCACCCGGGGGGGGGCCCCACAGATACGCAGTATTTT. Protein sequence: CASSHPGGGPTDTQYF.

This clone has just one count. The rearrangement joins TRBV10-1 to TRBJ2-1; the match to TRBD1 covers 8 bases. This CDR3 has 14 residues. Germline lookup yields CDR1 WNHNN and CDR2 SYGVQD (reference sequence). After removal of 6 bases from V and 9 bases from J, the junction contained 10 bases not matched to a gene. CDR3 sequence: CASRPPDREAEQFF. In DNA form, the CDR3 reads TGCGCCAGCAGACCCCCGGACAGGGAAGCTGAGCAGTTCTTC.

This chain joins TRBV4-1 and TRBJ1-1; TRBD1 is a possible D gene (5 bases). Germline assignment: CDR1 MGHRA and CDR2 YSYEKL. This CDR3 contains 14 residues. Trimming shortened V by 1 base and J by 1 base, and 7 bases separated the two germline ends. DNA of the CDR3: TGCGCCAGCAGCCAAGTCGGGGGGAACACTGAAGCTTTCTTT. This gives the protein CASSQVGGNTEAFF.

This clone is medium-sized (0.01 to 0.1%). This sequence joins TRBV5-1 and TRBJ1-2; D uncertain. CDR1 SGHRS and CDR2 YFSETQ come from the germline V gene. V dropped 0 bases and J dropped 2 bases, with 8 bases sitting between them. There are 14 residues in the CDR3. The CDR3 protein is CASSLGGLNYGYTF. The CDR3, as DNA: TGCGCCAGCAGCTTGGGCGGGTTGAACTATGGCTACACCTTC.

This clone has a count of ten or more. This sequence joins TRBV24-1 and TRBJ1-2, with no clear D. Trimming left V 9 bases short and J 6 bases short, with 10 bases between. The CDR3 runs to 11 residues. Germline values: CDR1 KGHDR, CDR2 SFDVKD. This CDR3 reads CATLGENGYTF. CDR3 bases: TGTGCCACCTTGGGAGAAAATGGCTACACCTTC.

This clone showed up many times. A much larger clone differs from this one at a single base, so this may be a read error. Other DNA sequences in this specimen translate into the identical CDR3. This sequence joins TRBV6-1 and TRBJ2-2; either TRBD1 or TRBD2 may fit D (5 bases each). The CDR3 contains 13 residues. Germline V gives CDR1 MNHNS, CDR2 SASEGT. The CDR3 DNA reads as TGTGCCAGCAGTGCGATGGGGACCGGGGAGCGGTTTTTT. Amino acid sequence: CASSAMGTGERFF.

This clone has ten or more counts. CDR3 loop: CASSPQGWNTEAFF. In DNA, the CDR3 is TGTGCCAGTAGTCCACAGGGTTGGAACACTGAAGCTTTCTTT. J is TRBJ1-1 and V is TRBV19, with D possibly matching TRBD1 (6 bases). The CDR3 is 14 residues long. The V end was cut by 5 bases, the J end by 1 base, with 11 bases between. CDR1 is LNHDA, CDR2 SQIVND, per germline (reference sequence).